These T cell receptor beta chains were read from a single sample in a study of CD8+ T cells in alopecia areata. Repertoires were generated with immunoSEQ multiplex PCR, while TCRdb's copy carries only in-frame clones and drops some. The sample holds over 250,000 clones, around three fifths seen once. This sample comprised CD4+ T cells sorted from blood, obtained between weeks 51 and 54, from a patient treated with tofacitinib. These receptors came from a human donor with alopecia areata. Both conserved end residues are part of each CDR3. Fields, in order: J gene, V gene, clone size, CDR3 protein. Expanded clones are given a class, and other clones once, few, many or no size at all.

TRBJ1-6,TRBV4-2,-,CASRQRTGRDNSPLHF
TRBJ2-1,TRBV29-1,once,CSSWEWRNEQFF
TRBJ1-6,TRBV27,few,CASSFTVQGSLHF
TRBJ2-7,TRBV29-1,-,CSVTMGGIAYEQYF
TRBJ1-4,TRBV11-2,-,CASSFSAGGNEKLFF
TRBJ2-5,TRBV4-2,-,CASSQDGTANRGGETQYF
TRBJ2-2,TRBV7-2,few,CASSPPAFTGELFF
TRBJ1-1,TRBV15,-,CATSKGDHRDTEAFF
TRBJ2-7,TRBV5-4,once,CASSVGDSPYEQYF
TRBJ1-1,TRBV4-1,-,CASSRDTEAFF
TRBJ2-7,TRBV29-1,few,CSVEAGTGSYEQYF
TRBJ2-7,TRBV6-1,-,CASSAEDRAYYEQYF
TRBJ2-5,TRBV21-1,-,CASSKVQDREQETQYF
TRBJ2-6,TRBV6-4,few,CASSDSRGGSGANVLTF
TRBJ1-6,TRBV5-1,once,CASSSGQGVGSPLHF
TRBJ1-6,TRBV30,-,CAWPLNREQLNPRSYNSPLHF
TRBJ1-1,TRBV5-4,few,CASSSGQGARNTEAFF
TRBJ2-2,TRBV2,-,CASNYQGTGELFF
TRBJ1-6,TRBV5-6,-,CASSLPASNSPLHF
TRBJ1-3,TRBV25-1,-,CASSEVGNTIYF
TRBJ2-3,TRBV20-1,once,CSALPTDTQYF
TRBJ1-1,TRBV2,-,CASTQGRGLTEAFF
TRBJ1-1,TRBV9,-,CASSVDSAYTEAFF
TRBJ2-1,TRBV29-1,few,CSVGRDRGGPARFF
TRBJ2-1,TRBV13,-,CASSLGPGLAGARSYNEQFF
TRBJ2-3,TRBV15,-,CATSRPGTGGTDTQYF
TRBJ1-6,TRBV2,-,CASSVSSSPLHF
TRBJ1-4,TRBV6-1,-,CASSGSPREKLFF
TRBJ2-1,TRBV29-1,few,CSAGTGSHNEQFF
TRBJ2-7,TRBV7-3,-,CASSPWTNSYEQYF
TRBJ1-1,TRBV7-9,once,CASSLVGNTEAFF
TRBJ1-5,TRBV15,-,CATSRVIQSNQPQHF
TRBJ1-2,TRBV20-1,-,CSASVPGGYTF
TRBJ1-1,TRBV6-1,-,CASSVRGQNTEAFF
TRBJ2-7,TRBV10-3,-,CAISEGGGPSSYEQYF
TRBJ2-5,TRBV30,once,CAWSGGGGETQYF
TRBJ2-5,TRBV25-1,-,CASSDPAVGEETQYF
TRBJ2-1,TRBV29-1,-,CSVRQGWSYNEQFF
TRBJ1-5,TRBV7-2,once,CASSPGPGGNQPQHF
TRBJ1-3,TRBV7-2,few,CASSTGIQSSGNTIYF
TRBJ2-7,TRBV5-1,-,CASSTGGKSYEQYF
TRBJ2-7,TRBV5-1,-,CASSVDTLGYEQYF
TRBJ2-3,TRBV7-9,few,CASSLTSGAADTQYF